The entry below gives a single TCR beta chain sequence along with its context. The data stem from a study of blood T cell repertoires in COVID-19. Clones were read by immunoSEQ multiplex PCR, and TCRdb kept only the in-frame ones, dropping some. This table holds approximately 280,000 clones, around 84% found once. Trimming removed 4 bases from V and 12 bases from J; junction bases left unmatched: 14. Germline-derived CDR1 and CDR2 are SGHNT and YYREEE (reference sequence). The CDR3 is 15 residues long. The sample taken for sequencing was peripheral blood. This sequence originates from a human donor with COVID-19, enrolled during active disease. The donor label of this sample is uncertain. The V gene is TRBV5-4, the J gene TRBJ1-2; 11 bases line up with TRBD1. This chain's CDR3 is CASSRIGGQGAMNTF. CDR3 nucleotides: TGTGCCAGCAGCCGCATTGGAGGACAGGGGGCAATGAACACCTTC. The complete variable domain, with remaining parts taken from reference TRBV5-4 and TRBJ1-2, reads ETGVTQSPTHLIKTRGQQVTLRCSSQSGHNTVSWYQQALGQGPQFIFQYYREEENGRGNFPPRFSGLQFPNYSSELNVNALELDDSALYLCASSRIGGQGAMNTFGSGTRLTVV.